Presented here are 32 T cell receptor beta chains from one specimen sequenced in a study of blood T cell repertoires in COVID-19. Sequencing used immunoSEQ multiplex PCR; TCRdb keeps in-frame clones, though not all of them. Here the sample spans about 300,000 clones, approximately 88% being singletons. Specimen: peripheral blood. These receptors were collected from a woman aged 30 to 39 who had recovered from COVID-19.

The chain couples TRBV19 to TRBJ2-1, with D perhaps TRBD2 (6 bases). Trimming stripped 6 bases from V and 9 bases from J, with 27 bases between. CDR1 is LNHDA, CDR2 SQIVND, per germline (reference sequence). CDR3 size: 17 residues. In DNA form, the CDR3 reads TGTGCCAGTAGGCTACTCCTCGCGGGATCCTCCGCTACTGAGCAGTTCTTC. Translation gives CASRLLLAGSSATEQFF.

The CDR3 bases are TGTGCCAGCAGCCGTCCCTCCTTTAACACTGAAGCTTTCTTT. Protein sequence: CASSRPSFNTEAFF. J is TRBJ1-1 and V is TRBV28, with unresolved D. The V gene lost 6 bases and the J gene lost 2 bases, with 13 bases spanning the gap. This CDR3 region has 14 residues. Germline values: CDR1 MDHEN, CDR2 SYDVKM.

The CDR3 sequence: CASGQGGYGYTF. The CDR3 DNA is TGTGCCAGTGGACAGGGCGGATATGGCTACACCTTC. V and J are TRBV2 and TRBJ1-2; 8 positions agree with TRBD1. This CDR3 comprises 12 residues. Germline CDR1 SNHLY, CDR2 FYNNEI. The trim removed 9 bases at V and 5 bases at J, leaving 5 bases unmatched.

V usage is TRBV15 and J usage is TRBJ2-1, with 9 bases identical to TRBD1. CDR1 and CDR2 from the germline V gene are LNHNV and YYDKDF (reference sequence). The CDR3 has 14 residues. Unmatched junction bases numbered 5, after V lost 5 bases and J lost 6 bases. CDR3 sequence: CATSQDRGRNEQFF. DNA for the CDR3: TGTGCCACCAGCCAGGACAGGGGTCGCAATGAGCAGTTCTTC.

CDR3 bases: TGCGCCAGCAGCCGGGGACTAGCGGGGGCTGACACCGGGGAGCTGTTTTTT. It is translated as CASSRGLAGADTGELFF. The genes are TRBV4-3 and TRBJ2-2, with 14 bases identical to TRBD2. The CDR3 has 17 residues. Germline V gives CDR1 LGHNA, CDR2 YSLEER. V lost 4 bases to trimming and J lost 3 bases; unmatched junction nucleotides: 4.

This rearrangement joins TRBV6-5 to TRBJ1-1; tentative D call: TRBD1 (6 bases). Trimming cost V 6 bases and J 1 base, with 15 bases left between them. CDR3 length equals 15 residues. Germline CDR1 and CDR2: MNHEY and SVGAGI. The CDR3 loop reads CASRRGSTGNTEAFF. DNA of the CDR3: TGTGCCAGCAGGAGAGGTTCGACAGGGAACACTGAAGCTTTCTTT.

The genes are TRBV28 and TRBJ2-7; perhaps TRBD1 as D (5 bases). V lost 3 bases and J 4 bases, leaving 19 bases between the germline ends. Germline V CDR1 and CDR2: MDHEN, SYDVKM. The CDR3 is 16 residues long. DNA for the CDR3: TGTGCCAGCAGTTTTCGTGACAGTGAAACGTTTTACGAGCAGTACTTC. This codes for CASSFRDSETFYEQYF.

In its sample, this clone was seen a few times. The V gene is TRBV18, the J gene TRBJ1-1; D might be TRBD1 (5 bases). CDR3 length equals 14 residues. Germline lookup yields CDR1 KGHSH and CDR2 LQKENI. V was shortened by 4 bases and J by 4 bases, with 13 bases between the two germline ends. The CDR3 sequence is CASSLRGTGTEAFF. CDR3 nucleotide sequence: TGTGCCAGCTCACTCCGGGGGACGGGCACTGAAGCTTTCTTT.

This rearrangement joins TRBV5-5 to TRBJ1-1; a possible D gene is TRBD1 (6 bases). The CDR3 runs 13 residues. Trimming took off 0 bases at V and 6 bases at J, with 9 bases between the two ends. Germline CDR1 is SGHKS and CDR2 is YYEKEE (reference sequence). The CDR3 spells CASSLGGTPEAFF. CDR3 DNA: TGTGCCAGCAGCTTGGGTGGGACACCTGAAGCTTTCTTT.

This clone was seen a single time. This chain links TRBV6-5 with TRBJ1-6; TRBD1 aligns across 12 bases. The CDR3 is made up of 14 amino acids. Germline CDR1 reads MNHEY; CDR2 reads SVGAGI. The V and J ends lost 9 bases and 7 bases, in that order; junction bases with no gene match: 4. CDR3 DNA: TGTGCCAGTCGGGACAGGGGGCTGAATTCACCCCTCCACTTT. Amino acids: CASRDRGLNSPLHF.

The chain uses TRBV2 and TRBJ2-1; maybe TRBD1 (6 bases). CDR1 is SNHLY and CDR2 is FYNNEI in the germline V gene. The CDR3 consists of 15 residues. V gave up 4 bases and J gave up 3 bases, with 13 bases separating them. Written as DNA, the CDR3 is TGTGCCAGCAGTGCACAGGGAAGAGGCTACAATGAGCAGTTCTTC. This encodes CASSAQGRGYNEQFF.

The CDR3 protein is CAWAGKGGQPQHF. The CDR3 DNA is TGTGCCTGGGCCGGGAAGGGTGGTCAGCCCCAGCATTTT. The chain carries TRBV30 and TRBJ1-5; D is unclear. The germline V gene has CDR1 GTSNPN and CDR2 SVGIG (reference sequence). This CDR3 is built from 13 residues. V lost 5 bases and J 6 bases, leaving 14 bases between the germline ends.

This chain connects TRBV24-1 to TRBJ2-3; 10 bases fit TRBD2. The V gene's germline CDR1 is KGHDR and CDR2 SFDVKD. The CDR3 is 15 residues long. J gave up 2 bases and V 3 bases, and 1 base lay outside the gene matches. CDR3 in amino acids: CATSDLAGDTDTQYF. For the CDR3, the DNA is TGTGCCACCAGTGATCTAGCGGGGGACACAGATACGCAGTATTTT.

The chain has TRBV2 and TRBJ1-1; unclear D gene. The V gene's germline CDR1 is SNHLY and CDR2 FYNNEI. V was trimmed by 3 bases and J by 2 bases, leaving 10 bases between them. The CDR3 contains 14 residues. CDR3 bases: TGTGCCAGCAGTGACGGGGTGGCTAACACTGAAGCTTTCTTT. Translating gives CASSDGVANTEAFF.

This clone came up once. The rearrangement joins TRBV15 to TRBJ1-4; TRBD1 aligns across 7 bases. Germline V lookup: CDR1 LNHNV, CDR2 YYDKDF (reference sequence). With V trimmed by 0 bases and J by 8 bases, 9 bases remained unmatched. This CDR3 comprises 16 residues. The CDR3: CATSREGTGVGEKLFF. Written as DNA, the CDR3 is TGTGCCACCAGCAGAGAGGGAACAGGGGTAGGGGAAAAACTGTTTTTT.

The rearrangement links TRBV5-4 to TRBJ2-3, with 11 bases aligning to TRBD2. V trimming: 3 bases; J trimming: 2 bases; junction bases outside the gene matches: 5. CDR1 SGHNT and CDR2 YYREEE come from the germline V gene (reference sequence). The CDR3 has 16 amino acids. The CDR3 DNA follows: TGTGCCAGCAGCTCCAAACTAGCGGGGGACACAGATACGCAGTATTTT. Its protein product is CASSSKLAGDTDTQYF.

CDR3 amino acids: CASSLFSGGPYEQYF. CDR3 coding DNA: TGTGCCAGCAGCTTATTTAGCGGGGGGCCCTACGAGCAGTACTTC. The chain combines TRBV5-6 with TRBJ2-7, with 10 bases that match TRBD2. Germline values: CDR1 SGHDT, CDR2 YYEEEE. V lost 2 bases and J lost 2; bases outside the gene matches: 4. This CDR3 region has 15 residues.

The genes are TRBV7-2 and TRBJ2-1, with 11 bases identical to TRBD2. This CDR3 is built from 15 residues. With V trimmed by 4 bases and J by 2 bases, 1 base remained unmatched. CDR1 and CDR2 from the germline V gene are SGHTA and FQGNSA. CDR3 residues: CASSSSGGPYNEQFF. The CDR3 DNA is TGTGCCAGCAGCTCTAGCGGGGGGCCCTACAATGAGCAGTTCTTC.

The rearrangement uses TRBV4-2 and TRBJ1-6, with 10 bases that match TRBD1. The CDR3 runs 16 residues. Trimming at V came to 4 bases and at J to 8 bases, leaving 8 bases not matched to a gene. From germline, CDR1 is LGHNA and CDR2 YNFKEQ. The CDR3 loop reads CASSLFLGTGDSPLHF. DNA for the CDR3: TGTGCCAGCAGCCTCTTCCTCGGGACAGGGGATTCACCCCTCCACTTT.

This clone was observed a few times. The genes are TRBV5-1 and TRBJ2-2; D not resolved. Germline values: CDR1 SGHRS, CDR2 YFSETQ. The CDR3 length is 14 residues. Trimming left V 4 bases short and J 0 bases short, with 7 bases between. In DNA, the CDR3 is TGCGCCAGCAGCCCCAATTCGAACACCGGGGAGCTGTTTTTT. This translates into CASSPNSNTGELFF. The full variable domain, completed using reference TRBV5-1 and TRBJ2-2, is KAGVTQTPRYLIKTRGQQVTLSCSPISGHRSVSWYQQTPGQGLQFLFEYFSETQRNKGNFPGRFSGRQFSNSRSEMNVSTLELGDSALYLCASSPNSNTGELFFGEGSRLTVL.

The chain couples TRBV2 to TRBJ2-7; possibly TRBD1 for D (5 bases). Germline lookup yields CDR1 SNHLY and CDR2 FYNNEI. The CDR3 has 12 amino acids. Trimming stripped 8 bases from V and 8 bases from J, with 16 bases between. CDR3 sequence: CASDRAVKKQYF. CDR3 bases: TGTGCCAGCGACAGAGCCGTTAAAAAGCAGTACTTC.

The chain has TRBV7-2 and TRBJ2-7; D gene unclear. This CDR3 has 12 residues. The ends were cut back, 1 base at V and 4 bases at J, with 5 bases in the middle. Germline assignment: CDR1 SGHTA and CDR2 FQGNSA. CDR3 in amino acids: CASSLDLYEQYF. The DNA for the CDR3 is TGTGCCAGCAGCTTAGACTTATACGAGCAGTACTTC. The full variable domain, with the rest looked up from reference TRBV7-2 and TRBJ2-7, is GAGVSQSPSNKVTEKGKDVELRCDPISGHTALYWYRQSLGQGLEFLIYFQGNSAPDKSGLPSDRFSAERTGGSVSTLTIQRTQQEDSAVYLCASSLDLYEQYFGPGTRLTVT.

This clone showed up just a few times. CDR3 amino acids: CASSFFQGEETQYF. For the CDR3, the DNA is TGTGCCAGCAGTTTCTTTCAGGGGGAAGAGACCCAGTACTTC. The chain recombines TRBV2 with TRBJ2-5; 7 bases match TRBD1. In germline, CDR1 is SNHLY, CDR2 FYNNEI. The V and J ends lost 5 bases and 3 bases, in that order; junction bases with no gene match: 6. The CDR3 spans 14 residues.

The CDR3: CAWSGLYNEKLFF. For the CDR3, the DNA is TGTGCCTGGAGTGGACTGTATAATGAAAAACTGTTTTTT. J is TRBJ1-4 and V is TRBV30; no reliable D call. CDR3 size: 13 residues. With 1 base removed from V and 4 bases from J, the gap between germline ends came to 7 bases. The germline V gene encodes CDR1 GTSNPN and CDR2 SVGIG (reference sequence).

This chain connects TRBV24-1 to TRBJ2-3, with 8 bases fitting TRBD1. Germline CDR1 KGHDR, CDR2 SFDVKD. This CDR3 contains 17 residues. V shed 0 bases and J 6 bases; nucleotides not matched to a gene: 10. The CDR3 region is CATSDLGTGGRSDTQYF. CDR3 coding DNA: TGTGCCACCAGTGATTTGGGCACAGGGGGTAGGTCCGATACGCAGTATTTT.

The chain recombines TRBV5-1 with TRBJ2-7; TRBD2 might be the D (5 bases). Germline-derived CDR1 and CDR2 are SGHRS and YFSETQ. The CDR3 has 12 residues. V dropped 4 bases and J dropped 7 bases, with 12 bases sitting between them. CDR3 nucleotides: TGCGCCAGCAGCCTACTAGGATATGAGCAGTACTTC. Translating it yields CASSLLGYEQYF.

The chain is built from TRBV7-8 and TRBJ2-4, with a possible D match to TRBD2 (6 bases). Trimming pared 2 bases from V and 8 bases from J, leaving 13 bases between. This CDR3 has 14 amino acids. Germline CDR1 SGHVS, CDR2 FQNEAQ. The CDR3 nucleotides read TGTGCCAGCAGCTTATTGGCTTGGGGGGACATTCAGTACTTC. Encoded protein: CASSLLAWGDIQYF.

The chain joins TRBV5-6 to TRBJ1-1, with a weak D call TRBD1 (6 bases). This CDR3 is built from 15 residues. Trimming stripped 0 bases from V and 4 bases from J, with 13 bases between. Germline values: CDR1 SGHDT, CDR2 YYEEEE. DNA for the CDR3: TGTGCCAGCAGCTTGGACCTACAGGGAACCACTGAAGCTTTCTTT. Its protein product is CASSLDLQGTTEAFF.

This clone was found a few times. V and J are TRBV5-1 and TRBJ2-2, with D perhaps TRBD2 (5 bases). The germline CDR1 and CDR2 sequences are SGHRS and YFSETQ. V was clipped by 0 bases and J by 5 bases, with 11 bases between them. The CDR3 sequence is 15 residues long. For the CDR3, the DNA is TGCGCCAGCAGCTTGGCCTCGTCGGGGACCGGGGAGCTGTTTTTT. Residues: CASSLASSGTGELFF.

This clone was seen just once. This chain uses TRBV3-1 (or the pseudogene TRBV3-2) with TRBJ2-7; possibly TRBD2 for D (6 bases). The CDR3 covers 14 residues. Trimming stripped 0 bases from V and 2 bases from J, with 8 bases between. Germline-derived CDR1 and CDR2 are LGHDT and YNNKEL (reference sequence). The CDR3 DNA follows: TGTGCCAGCAGCCAAGAGGGGGGAACCTACGAGCAGTACTTC. It is translated as CASSQEGGTYEQYF.

V is TRBV9 and J is TRBJ1-2; 8 bases agree with TRBD1. The length of the CDR3 is 15 residues. J was trimmed by 2 bases and V by 4 bases; bases with no gene match: 7. The germline CDR1 and CDR2 sequences are SGDLS and YYNGEE. The CDR3: CASSPKTGENYGYTF. CDR3 DNA sequence: TGTGCCAGCAGCCCAAAGACAGGGGAAAACTATGGCTACACCTTC. Combining the CDR3 with reference TRBV9 and TRBJ1-2 gives the whole variable domain DSGVTQTPKHLITATGQRVTLRCSPRSGDLSVYWYQQSLDQGLQFLIQYYNGEERAKGNILERFSAQQFPDLHSELNLSSLELGDSALYFCASSPKTGENYGYTFGSGTRLTVV.

The CDR3 is CASSFGTGTSYEQYF. The CDR3 nucleotides are TGTGCCAGCAGCTTCGGGACAGGGACTTCCTACGAGCAGTACTTC. The chain uses TRBV13 and TRBJ2-7; 9 bases match TRBD1. The CDR3 extends over 15 amino acids. The germline gives CDR1 PRHDT, CDR2 FYEKMQ (reference sequence). V trimming: 3 bases; J trimming: 1 base; junction bases outside the gene matches: 4.